Sequencing of this TCR beta chain was carried out in a study of Ad26.COV2.S vaccination and SARS-CoV-2 variants. Generated by immunoSEQ multiplex PCR, the TCRdb table keeps only in-frame clones and is missing some. In the table there are about 680,000 clones, 89% of which are singletons. Described treatment: about 20 received Ad26.COV2.S at low or high dose, single or two shots; about 5 received placebo; per-sample allocation not given. Samples were taken on day 63 after the first vaccine or placebo injection. CDR1 is KGHSH, CDR2 LQKENI, per germline. Trimming took 1 base from V and 7 from J, leaving 23 bases between them. The CDR3 extends over 17 amino acids.

The specimen comprised peripheral blood, sampled in a trial of Ad26.COV2.S vaccine versus placebo. The chain carries TRBV18 and TRBJ2-7, with D unclear. This TCR derives from a person between 18 and 65 years old who received the Ad26.COV2.S COVID-19 vaccine or a placebo. In DNA, the CDR3 is TGTGCCAGCTCACCACAGGCCCTGCGGACCATACCTGGTGAGCAGTACTTC. Translation: CASSPQALRTIPGEQYF.